These 6 T cell receptor beta chains share one sample of origin, sequenced in a study of sequential checkpoint blockade in melanoma. Produced via immunoSEQ multiplex PCR; TCRdb's table is partial and in-frame only. This table has about 27,000 clones, about 80% appearing once. Indicated treatment: randomized to nivolumab then ipilimumab (arm A) or the reverse (arm B). The specimen was CD8+ T cells sorted from blood (inferred from file names), collected from a patient given nivolumab and ipilimumab in sequence. These receptors were obtained from a human donor with melanoma.

This clone was counted once. The CDR3 reads CASSVDRRNTEAFF. In nucleotides, the CDR3 is TGTGCCAGCAGCGTTGACAGGAGAAACACTGAAGCTTTCTTT. The chain employs TRBV7-8 and TRBJ1-1, with a possible D match to TRBD1 (6 bases). Germline V gives CDR1 SGHVS, CDR2 FQNEAQ. V shed 5 bases and J shed 2 bases, with 12 bases lying between them. CDR3 size: 14 residues. The whole variable domain, remainder taken from reference TRBV7-8 and TRBJ1-1, is GAGVSQSPRYKVAKRGQDVALRCDPISGHVSLFWYQQALGQGPEFLTYFQNEAQLDKSGLPSDRFFAERPEGSVSTLKIQRTQQEDSAVYLCASSVDRRNTEAFFGQGTRLTVV.

The chain joins TRBV2 to TRBJ1-1; tentatively, D is TRBD1 (5 bases). V was shortened by 5 bases and J by 1 base, with 8 bases between the two germline ends. The length of the CDR3 is 13 residues. Germline CDR1 SNHLY, CDR2 FYNNEI. The CDR3 DNA follows: TGTGCCAGCAGTAGCACAGGGAACACTGAAGCTTTCTTT. Protein sequence: CASSSTGNTEAFF.

This chain joins TRBV7-6 and TRBJ2-1; 10 bases match TRBD1. The germline gives CDR1 SGHVS, CDR2 FNYEAQ. The CDR3 has 15 residues. The J segment lost 7 bases and the V segment lost 5 bases, leaving 8 bases of the junction unmatched. The CDR3 spells CASSPRLDRGNEQFF. The CDR3 DNA is TGTGCCAGCAGCCCCCGTCTGGACAGGGGGAATGAGCAGTTCTTC.

This clone has more than one count but fewer than ten. The CDR3 DNA is TGTGCCAGTAATCCGGACCGGGGTACGCAGTATTTT. Amino acid sequence: CASNPDRGTQYF. V and J are TRBV19 and TRBJ2-3, with a tentative D call TRBD2 (5 bases). The CDR3 runs to 12 residues. V lost 7 bases and J lost 8, with 13 bases in between. Germline lookup yields CDR1 LNHDA and CDR2 SQIVND (reference sequence).

The chain employs TRBV5-1 and TRBJ2-7; 9 bases agree with TRBD1. This CDR3 contains 15 residues. The ends lost 3 bases at V and 3 bases at J; junction bases unmatched: 7. CDR1 is SGHRS, CDR2 YFSETQ, per germline. The CDR3 DNA reads as TGCGCCAGCAGCTCGGGGACAGGGTTTATCTACGAGCAGTACTTC. It is translated as CASSSGTGFIYEQYF.

This clone was counted at least ten times. V is TRBV5-4 and J is TRBJ1-2; D unresolved. The V gene lost 1 base and the J gene lost 1 base, with 8 bases spanning the gap. The germline V gene has CDR1 SGHNT and CDR2 YYREEE (reference sequence). CDR3 length equals 14 residues. This CDR3 reads CASSLRQINYGYTF. The DNA for the CDR3 is TGTGCCAGCAGCTTGAGACAAATTAACTATGGCTACACCTTC.